This TCR beta chain was recovered during a study of CD8 T cells in ankylosing spondylitis. General study results and limits: Made up of about eight highly homologous variants, a TCR beta motif appeared characteristic of ankylosing spondylitis blood. Clones linked to disease, bearing a CD8+ phenotype, were relatively rare in peripheral blood. Matched ankylosing spondylitis synovial fluid reportedly showed significant enrichment of disease-linked clones.

A word on this clonotype: What it recognizes is unknown.

This CDR3 is 14 amino acids long. The ends were cut back, 2 bases at V and 2 bases at J, with 12 bases in the middle. CDR1 and CDR2 (germline): DFQATT, SNEGSKA (reference sequence). MiXCR, applied by TCRdb to the 5' RACE reads, yields one record per CDR3 protein. The sample yields fewer than 250,000 distinct CDR3 sequences, about 10% seen once. This clonotype was obtained from a male donor with ankylosing spondylitis or in good health (not recorded which). The chain employs TRBV20-1 and TRBJ1-2, with D possibly being TRBD1 (6 bases). Sequenced: blood, either unsorted or a sorted T cell fraction (not recorded which). This CDR3 reads CSARRPGANYGYTF. The CDR3 nucleotides read TGCAGTGCTAGACGGCCGGGGGCGAACTATGGCTACACCTTC.